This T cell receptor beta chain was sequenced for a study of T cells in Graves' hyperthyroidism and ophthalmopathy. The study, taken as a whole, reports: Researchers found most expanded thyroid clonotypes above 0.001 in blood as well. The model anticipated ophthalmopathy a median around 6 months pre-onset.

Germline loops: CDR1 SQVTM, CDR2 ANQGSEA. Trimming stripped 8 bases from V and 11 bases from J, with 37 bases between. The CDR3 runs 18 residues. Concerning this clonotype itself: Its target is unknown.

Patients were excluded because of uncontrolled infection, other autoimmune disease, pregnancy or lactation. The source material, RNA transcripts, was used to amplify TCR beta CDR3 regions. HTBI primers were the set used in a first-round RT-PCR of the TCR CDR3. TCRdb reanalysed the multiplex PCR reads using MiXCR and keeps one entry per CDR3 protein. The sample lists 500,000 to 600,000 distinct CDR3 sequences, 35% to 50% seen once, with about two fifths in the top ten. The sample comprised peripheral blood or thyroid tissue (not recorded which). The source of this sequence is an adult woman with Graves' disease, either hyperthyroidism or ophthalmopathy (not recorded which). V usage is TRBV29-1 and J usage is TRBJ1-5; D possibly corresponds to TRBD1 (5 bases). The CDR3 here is CSTLEGEKLFFSSGTQHF. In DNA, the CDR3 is TGCAGCACCCTAGAAGGGGAAAAACTGTTTTTTAGCAGTGGAACCCAGCATTTT.